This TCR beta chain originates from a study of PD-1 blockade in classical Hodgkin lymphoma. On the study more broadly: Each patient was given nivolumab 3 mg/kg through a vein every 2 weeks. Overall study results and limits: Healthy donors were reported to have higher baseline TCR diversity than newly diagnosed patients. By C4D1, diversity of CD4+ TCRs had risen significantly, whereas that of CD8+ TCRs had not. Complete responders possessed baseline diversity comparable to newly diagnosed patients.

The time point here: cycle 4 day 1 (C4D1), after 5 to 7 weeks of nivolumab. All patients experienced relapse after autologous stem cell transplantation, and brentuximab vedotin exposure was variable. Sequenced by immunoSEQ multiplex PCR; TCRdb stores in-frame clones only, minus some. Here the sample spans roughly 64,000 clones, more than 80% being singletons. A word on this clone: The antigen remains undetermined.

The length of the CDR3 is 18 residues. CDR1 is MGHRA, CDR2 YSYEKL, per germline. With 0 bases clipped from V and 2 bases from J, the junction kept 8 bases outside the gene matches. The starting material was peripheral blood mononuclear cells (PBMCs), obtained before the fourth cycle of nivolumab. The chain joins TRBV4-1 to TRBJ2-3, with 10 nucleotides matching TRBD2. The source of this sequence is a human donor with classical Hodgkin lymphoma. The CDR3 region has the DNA TGCGCCAGCAGCCAAGAAAGGGGTAGCGGGGGGCCCACAGATACGCAGTATTTT. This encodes CASSQERGSGGPTDTQYF.